This TCR beta chain stems from a study of control samples from healthy donors and cancer patients. Per the germline V gene, CDR1 is MDHEN and CDR2 is SYDVKM. V was trimmed by 1 base and J by 8 bases, leaving 8 bases between them. This CDR3 spans 12 amino acids. TCRdb's table, derived via immunoSEQ multiplex PCR, lists solely in-frame clones and lacks some. The sample lists 90,000 to 110,000 clones, 90% occurring once. The J gene is TRBJ1-1, the V gene TRBV28; no clear D. The clonotype comes from a human donor in good health. The donor label of this sample is uncertain. The sample was blood. DNA of the CDR3: TGTGCCAGCAGTTTATCTACGGGAGAAGCTTTCTTT. Translating gives CASSLSTGEAFF.